Listed below are T cell receptor beta chains from one sample, sequenced in a study of identical twins. Via MiXCR, TCRdb re-called the 5' RACE reads, giving one row per CDR3 protein. The table records approximately 1.8 million distinct CDR3 sequences, about 32% of them present only once. The sequenced sample consisted of cord blood. The receptors come from a newborn girl in good health. CDR3s include the opening cysteine and the closing phenylalanine or tryptophan. The D gene is left open where the match is weak. Part of the rows lack a size; the others show once, few, many or a class for expanded clones.

V gene,J gene,D gene,clone size,CDR3 DNA,CDR3 protein
TRBV2,TRBJ2-1,TRBD2,few,TGTGCCAGCAGTGGGGGGACGGGACTAGTGTACAATGAGCAGTTCTTC,CASSGGTGLVYNEQFF
TRBV20-1,TRBJ2-5,-,-,TGCAGTGCTGCCGCCGGCGGACAAGAGACCCAGTACTTC,CSAAAGGQETQYF
TRBV6-1,TRBJ2-1,-,-,TGTGCCAGCATTGGAGTCCCAGGGATTGACAATGAGCAGTTCTTC,CASIGVPGIDNEQFF
TRBV6-5,TRBJ1-2,-,-,TGTGCCAGCAGTTACTCGTTCCGGGACACCAGTGGCTACACCTTC,CASSYSFRDTSGYTF
TRBV20-1,TRBJ2-1,-,few,TGCAGTGCCCCTAGCGTGAGCTCCTACAATGAGCAGTTCTTC,CSAPSVSSYNEQFF
TRBV10-3,TRBJ1-2,TRBD1,many,TGTGCCATCAGTCGGCCGGGACAGTTATCCCCCGACTATGGCTACACCTTC,CAISRPGQLSPDYGYTF
TRBV28,TRBJ2-2,-,-,TGTGCCAGCAGGCCGGTTTGGGAGGCGAACACCGGGGAGCTGTTTTTT,CASRPVWEANTGELFF
TRBV2,TRBJ2-7,-,-,TGTGCCAGCCACTCGGGGGATTCGTACAATGAGCAGTACTTC,CASHSGDSYNEQYF
TRBV5-5,TRBJ1-4,-,-,TGTGCCAGCAGCTTGAGGCCGGCAACTAATGAAAAACTGTTTTTT,CASSLRPATNEKLFF
TRBV5-6,TRBJ1-1,TRBD1,-,TGTGCCAGCAGCTTGTCCTCGGGACAGGGGCCCTTTTCGTACACTGAAGCTTTCTTT,CASSLSSGQGPFSYTEAFF
TRBV21-1,TRBJ1-1,-,-,TGTGCCAGCGGAGGATTTCAGGTTAACACTGAAGCTTTCTTT,CASGGFQVNTEAFF
TRBV28,TRBJ1-6,TRBD1,few,TGTGCCAGCAGATCCGGGACAGGGTATAATTCACCCCTCCACTTT,CASRSGTGYNSPLHF
TRBV28,TRBJ1-6,-,few,TGTGCCAGCAGCTCACAGGGTCGAAAGTCACCCCTCCACTTT,CASSSQGRKSPLHF
TRBV7-9,TRBJ2-4,TRBD1,-,TGTGCCAGCAGCCCGAAACCGGGACAGGGAGATGTGGCCAAAAACATTCAGTACTTC,CASSPKPGQGDVAKNIQYF
TRBV3-1,TRBJ1-1,-,-,TGTGCCAGCAGCCGGGGGCACGGGAGCACTGAAGCTTTCTTT,CASSRGHGSTEAFF
TRBV12-3/TRBV12-4,TRBJ1-2,-,many,TGTGCCAGCAGTTTATCTATCTATGGCTACACCTTC,CASSLSIYGYTF
TRBV5-1,TRBJ2-7,TRBD2,-,TGCGCCAGCAGCCCAGCGGCTAGCGGGCCTCTCTACGAGCAGTACTTC,CASSPAASGPLYEQYF
TRBV6-5,TRBJ2-1,-,-,TGTGCCAGCAGTTACTCAAGGTTTTCCTACAATGAGCAGTTCTTC,CASSYSRFSYNEQFF
TRBV7-9,TRBJ1-1,-,-,TGTGCCAGCAGCTGGCGAGGACCGAACACTGAAGCTTTCTTT,CASSWRGPNTEAFF
TRBV5-1,TRBJ2-2,-,-,TGCGCCAGCAGCCCCAGCAAAGGGGTGTCCGGGGAGCTGTTTTTT,CASSPSKGVSGELFF
TRBV5-1,TRBJ2-7,TRBD2,few,TGCGCCAGCGGAAGACTAGCGGCGTCGGGGGAGCAGTACTTC,CASGRLAASGEQYF
TRBV5-1,TRBJ2-1,TRBD2,many,TGTGCCAGCAGTTTCGGACTAGCTGGGGATGAGCAGTTCTTC,CASSFGLAGDEQFF
TRBV20-1,TRBJ1-2,-,-,TGCAGTGCAGAAAAACAGGTCGGCTACACCTTC,CSAEKQVGYTF
TRBV7-6,TRBJ1-6,TRBD1,-,TGTGCCAGCAGCTTAGCGGCCAGGGGGAATAATTCACCCCTCCACTTT,CASSLAARGNNSPLHF